A selection of T cell receptor beta chains follows, all from one sample in a study of beta chain features in type 1 diabetes. Data came from immunoSEQ multiplex PCR; TCRdb stores just in-frame clones and leaves some out. The sample contains about 120,000 clones, 16% of which appear only once. Specimen: central memory CD4+ T cells from blood. The receptor source for this set is a man aged 30-40 years with type 1 diabetes. The CDR3 runs from the conserved cysteine through the conserved F or W. The D gene is left open where the match is weak. Only some rows state a clone size, as once, few, many or a class for expanded clones.

TRBV7-2	TRBJ2-1	.	few	CASSLDRGTYNEQFF	TGTGCCAGCAGCTTAGATAGGGGCACCTACAATGAGCAGTTCTTC
TRBV6-6	TRBJ2-7	.	.	CASSYRDTLADEQYF	TGTGCCAGCAGTTACCGGGACACCTTGGCCGACGAGCAGTACTTC
TRBV18	TRBJ2-5	.	many	CASSPGRPQETQYF	TGTGCCAGCTCACCAGGCAGACCACAAGAGACCCAGTACTTC
TRBV5-1	TRBJ2-7	.	.	CASSLGGTDSREQYF	TGCGCCAGCAGCTTGGGCGGGACAGATTCTCGAGAGCAGTACTTC
TRBV30	TRBJ1-3	.	few	CAWSVVNTIYF	TGTGCCTGGAGTGTTGTTAACACCATATATTTT
TRBV25-1	TRBJ2-1	TRBD1	.	CASSERGQGPHYNEQFF	TGTGCCAGCAGTGAACGTGGACAGGGACCCCACTACAATGAGCAGTTCTTC
TRBV29-1	TRBJ2-3	TRBD2	few	CSATRGGRWTDTQYF	TGCAGCGCTACCCGGGGCGGGAGATGGACAGATACGCAGTATTTT
TRBV18	TRBJ2-1	TRBD1	few	CASSPPGQGFRNEQFF	TGTGCCAGCTCACCCCCGGGACAGGGGTTCAGAAATGAGCAGTTCTTC
TRBV18	TRBJ1-1	.	.	CASQSEGNTEAFF	TGTGCCAGCCAATCCGAGGGGAACACTGAAGCTTTCTTT
TRBV9	TRBJ2-3	TRBD1	.	CASSYGTGIDTQYF	TGTGCCAGCAGTTATGGGACAGGGATAGATACGCAGTATTTT
TRBV6-5	TRBJ2-3	.	.	CASSLPGADTQYF	TGTGCCAGCAGCTTGCCGGGCGCAGATACGCAGTATTTT
TRBV7-9	TRBJ2-3	.	.	CASGPGGGGTDTQYF	TGTGCCAGCGGACCCGGGGGAGGAGGCACAGATACGCAGTATTTT
TRBV28	TRBJ2-7	TRBD2	.	CASRAGLAGSEQYF	TGTGCCAGCAGGGCCGGACTAGCGGGGTCCGAGCAGTACTTC
TRBV29-1	TRBJ2-1	TRBD2	many	CSGALAGVYNEQFF	TGCAGCGGAGCACTAGCGGGGGTTTACAATGAGCAGTTCTTC
TRBV9	TRBJ2-1	.	.	CASSVEARDEQFF	TGTGCCAGCAGCGTAGAGGCCAGGGATGAGCAGTTCTTC
TRBV7-9	TRBJ2-1	TRBD2	.	CASSATAGAYNEQFF	TGTGCCAGCAGCGCGACAGCGGGGGCCTACAATGAGCAGTTCTTC
TRBV6-5	TRBJ2-7	TRBD1	.	CASSTGAYEQYF	TGTGCCAGCAGTACAGGGGCCTACGAGCAGTACTTC
TRBV5-1	TRBJ2-2	.	few	CASSLVPYTGELFF	TGCGCCAGCAGCTTGGTGCCTTACACCGGGGAGCTGTTTTTT
TRBV7-8	TRBJ1-4	.	few	CASSLALGPTNEKLFF	TGTGCCAGCAGCTTAGCGCTGGGTCCAACTAATGAAAAACTGTTTTTT
TRBV10-3	TRBJ2-1	TRBD1	many	CAIAGAGGYNEQFF	TGTGCCATCGCCGGGGCAGGGGGCTACAATGAGCAGTTCTTC
TRBV5-1	TRBJ1-4	TRBD1	few	CASSSGQGNEKLFF	TGCGCCAGCAGCTCTGGACAGGGGAATGAAAAACTGTTTTTT
TRBV7-2	TRBJ1-5	.	few	CASSLGPNSNQPQHF	TGTGCCAGCAGCTTGGGGCCGAATAGCAATCAGCCCCAGCATTTT
TRBV7-9	TRBJ2-5	TRBD2	many	CASSREVLETQYF	TGTGCCAGCAGCCGGGAGGTTTTGGAGACCCAGTACTTC
TRBV21-1	TRBJ1-6	.	.	CASSIRRRGPLHF	TGTGCCAGCAGCATTCGACGACGCGGACCCCTCCACTTT